This TCR beta chain was sequenced for a study of OX40 agonist ivuxolimab in advanced cancers. Data came from immunoSEQ multiplex PCR; TCRdb stores just in-frame clones and leaves some out. The data show 35,000 or so clones, about 90% seen once. The V end was cut by 0 bases, the J end by 0 bases, with 7 bases between. The CDR3 contains 14 residues. CDR1 and CDR2 from the germline V gene are SGDLS and YYNGEE. Study-wide points: There were, on average, more expanded clones in CD8+ T cells than in CD4+.

On this clone itself: Its antigen remains unknown.

Sequenced here: CD4+ or CD8+ T cells sorted from blood, sampled in a trial of the OX40 agonist ivuxolimab. The chain carries TRBV9 and TRBJ2-7; D not resolved. The TCR was taken from an adult with an advanced solid tumor such as melanoma, head and neck, liver or kidney cancer. CDR3 nucleotides: TGTGCCAGCAGCGTAGGGGCCAGCTCCTACGAGCAGTACTTC. This codes for CASSVGASSYEQYF.